This entry lists 20 T cell receptor beta chains sequenced from one sample in a study of OX40 agonist ivuxolimab in advanced cancers. Repertoires were generated with immunoSEQ multiplex PCR, while TCRdb's copy carries only in-frame clones and drops some. The profile shows tens of thousands of clones, roughly 89% of them singletons. Source: CD4+ or CD8+ T cells sorted from blood, taken in a trial of the OX40 agonist ivuxolimab. These receptors were obtained from an adult with an advanced solid tumor such as melanoma, head and neck, liver or kidney cancer.

This clone has just one count. This chain joins TRBV6-6 and TRBJ2-3; no firm D call. The V gene's germline CDR1 is MNHNY and CDR2 SVGAGI (reference sequence). The length of the CDR3 is 12 residues. The V end lost 8 bases, the J end lost 4 bases, and 10 bases lay between the germline ends. CDR3 loop: CASGVVADTQYF. DNA for the CDR3: TGTGCCAGCGGCGTAGTTGCAGATACGCAGTATTTT.

The V call is TRBV6-5, the J call TRBJ2-7; 11 bases are shared with TRBD2. V shed 0 bases, J shed 2 bases, and the junction held 3 bases outside the gene matches. Germline V lookup: CDR1 MNHEY, CDR2 SVGAGI. This CDR3 comprises 16 residues. CDR3 DNA: TGTGCCAGCAGTTACTCAGGGACTAGCGGAACCTACGAGCAGTACTTC. This encodes CASSYSGTSGTYEQYF.

The genes are TRBV5-4 and TRBJ2-1, with a possible D match to TRBD2 (6 bases). Germline V CDR1 and CDR2: SGHNT, YYREEE (reference sequence). The CDR3 runs 15 residues. V shed 0 bases and J shed 10 bases, with 17 bases lying between them. The CDR3, as DNA: TGTGCCAGCAGCTTGGACAGCGGTTCGACTAGAGAGCAGTTCTTC. This translates into CASSLDSGSTREQFF.

The chain carries TRBV7-9 and TRBJ2-1; 8 bases map to TRBD2. The CDR3 has 15 amino acids. In germline, CDR1 is SEHNR, CDR2 FQNEAQ (reference sequence). The V segment lost 1 base and the J segment 4 bases; nucleotides outside the gene matches: 3. In nucleotides, the CDR3 is TGTGCCAGCAGCTTAGTTAGCGGGATGTACAATGAGCAGTTCTTC. Translated, it gives CASSLVSGMYNEQFF.

This chain joins TRBV7-2 and TRBJ2-7; D might be TRBD1 (6 bases). CDR3 length: 11 amino acids. V was trimmed by 7 bases and J by 6 bases, leaving 10 bases between them. Germline CDR1 is SGHTA and CDR2 is FQGNSA. CDR3 DNA: TGTGCCAGCACCCTCAGGGGCGAGCAGTACTTC. It codes for CASTLRGEQYF. The full variable domain, its missing parts supplied by reference TRBV7-2 and TRBJ2-7, is GAGVSQSPSNKVTEKGKDVELRCDPISGHTALYWYRQSLGQGLEFLIYFQGNSAPDKSGLPSDRFSAERTGGSVSTLTIQRTQQEDSAVYLCASTLRGEQYFGPGTRLTVT.

J is TRBJ2-2 and V is TRBV28; possible D gene TRBD2, 7 bases. The CDR3 has 14 amino acids. Per the germline V gene, CDR1 is MDHEN and CDR2 is SYDVKM. Trimming cost V 10 bases and J 5 bases, with 17 bases left between them. In nucleotides, the CDR3 is TGTGCCATTCCCGGGGGGCGGGAGACCGGGGAGCTGTTTTTT. As protein: CAIPGGRETGELFF.

The chain combines TRBV11-3 with TRBJ2-1, with 9 nucleotides matching TRBD2. V lost 5 bases and J lost 6; bases outside the gene matches: 8. CDR1 and CDR2 (germline): SGHNT, YENEEA. There are 15 residues in the CDR3. The CDR3 reads CASSVAGEYPNEQFF. CDR3 coding DNA: TGTGCCAGCAGCGTAGCGGGAGAGTACCCCAATGAGCAGTTCTTC.

The chain has TRBV19 and TRBJ2-2; 9 positions match TRBD2. V dropped 6 bases and J dropped 5; count of bases not matched to a gene: 13. The CDR3 length is 17 residues. The germline V gene has CDR1 LNHDA and CDR2 SQIVND (reference sequence). For the CDR3, the DNA is TGTGCCAGTAGGCCCCGGGTAGCGGGAGTGCCAACCGGGGAGCTGTTTTTT. Amino acids: CASRPRVAGVPTGELFF.

The V gene is TRBV29-1, the J gene TRBJ1-1; D is uncertain. The CDR3 covers 9 residues. Per germline, CDR1 SQVTM and CDR2 ANQGSEA. The V and J ends lost 3 bases and 8 bases respectively, with 4 bases between them. The CDR3 protein is CSVDREAFF. The CDR3 DNA reads TGCAGCGTTGACAGGGAAGCTTTCTTT. The full variable domain, in which reference TRBV29-1 and TRBJ1-1 provide the parts outside the CDR3, is SAVISQKPSRDICQRGTSLTIQCQVDSQVTMMFWYRQQPGQSLTLIATANQGSEATYESGFVIDKFPISRPNLTFSTLTVSNMSPEDSSIYLCSVDREAFFGQGTRLTVV.

V gene TRBV19 combines with J gene TRBJ1-1; TRBD1 matches at 11 bases. Germline CDR1 is LNHDA and CDR2 is SQIVND (reference sequence). The CDR3 loop spans 17 amino acids. V lost 6 bases and J lost 4; bases outside the gene matches: 13. DNA of the CDR3: TGTGCCAGTAGCACCGGCCGGACAGGGGGCGCTGGCACTGAAGCTTTCTTT. Amino acids: CASSTGRTGGAGTEAFF.

This chain joins TRBV5-1 and TRBJ2-7, with D possibly being TRBD2 (5 bases). The CDR3 sequence is 14 residues long. V lost 0 bases and J lost 3, with 10 bases in between. The germline gives CDR1 SGHRS, CDR2 YFSETQ. The CDR3: CASSLGDEGYEQYF. Here the CDR3 DNA reads TGCGCCAGCAGCTTGGGGGATGAGGGCTACGAGCAGTACTTC.

In the case of this clone: The sample holds other DNA sequences that translate to the same CDR3. This rearrangement joins TRBV7-3 to TRBJ2-6, with D tentatively TRBD1 or TRBD2 (7 bases each). In germline, CDR1 is SGHTA, CDR2 FQGTGA. The CDR3 length is 16 residues. Trimming pared 3 bases from V and 2 bases from J, leaving 11 bases between. The CDR3 loop is CASSLTGTTGANVLTF. The CDR3 DNA follows: TGTGCCAGCAGCTTGACAGGGACTACTGGGGCCAACGTCCTGACTTTC.

The chain is built from TRBV6-5 and TRBJ1-1, with no clear D. The V gene's germline CDR1 is MNHEY and CDR2 SVGAGI. The CDR3 has 14 amino acids. Trimming took off 0 bases at V and 1 base at J, with 6 bases between the two ends. The DNA for the CDR3 is TGTGCCAGCAGTTACTCGGCAGGGAACACTGAAGCTTTCTTT. It translates to CASSYSAGNTEAFF.

The chain links TRBV5-1 to TRBJ2-1; D might be TRBD1 (6 bases). The CDR3 is made up of 15 amino acids. Germline V CDR1 and CDR2: SGHRS, YFSETQ. Trimming cost V 0 bases and J 7 bases, with 14 bases left between them. The DNA for the CDR3 is TGCGCCAGCAGCTTGGTGGCGAGTAGGGGGAATGAGCAGTTCTTC. Translation: CASSLVASRGNEQFF. The complete variable domain, with remaining parts taken from reference TRBV5-1 and TRBJ2-1, reads KAGVTQTPRYLIKTRGQQVTLSCSPISGHRSVSWYQQTPGQGLQFLFEYFSETQRNKGNFPGRFSGRQFSNSRSEMNVSTLELGDSALYLCASSLVASRGNEQFFGPGTRLTVL.

J is TRBJ2-3 and V is TRBV9, with D possibly being TRBD1 or TRBD2 (5 bases each). The V end lost 0 bases, the J end lost 2 bases, and 10 bases lay between the germline ends. CDR1 SGDLS and CDR2 YYNGEE come from the germline V gene. CDR3 size: 15 residues. Here the CDR3 DNA reads TGTGCCAGCAGCGTAGCCGAGGGGCTCACAGATACGCAGTATTTT. Protein product: CASSVAEGLTDTQYF.

The CDR3 bases are TGTGCCAGCAGCTTAAGCGGACAGGGGACCTACGAGCAGTACTTC. It codes for CASSLSGQGTYEQYF. V and J are TRBV11-3 and TRBJ2-7; 9 bases align to TRBD1. The CDR3 spans 15 residues. CDR1 and CDR2 from the germline V gene are SGHNT and YENEEA. V dropped 2 bases and J dropped 2; count of bases not matched to a gene: 4.

This clone was recorded only once. V is TRBV5-1 and J is TRBJ2-1; weak D call: TRBD2 (5 bases). CDR1 is SGHRS, CDR2 YFSETQ, per germline. Trimming cost V 0 bases and J 0 bases, with 10 bases left between them. CDR3 length: 16 residues. DNA of the CDR3: TGCGCCAGCAGCTTGGTACTGGGGAGCTCCTACAATGAGCAGTTCTTC. Its translation is CASSLVLGSSYNEQFF.

V gene TRBV5-1 combines with J gene TRBJ2-5, with a possible D match to TRBD1 (6 bases). Looked up from germline, CDR1 is SGHRS and CDR2 is YFSETQ. V was clipped by 4 bases and J by 0 bases, with 16 bases between them. The CDR3 totals 16 residues. In DNA form, the CDR3 reads TGCGCCAGCAGCCTTGGGACACTTGAGTACCAAGAGACCCAGTACTTC. This codes for CASSLGTLEYQETQYF.

The chain carries TRBV30 and TRBJ1-1; D is ambiguous. Trimming pared 0 bases from V and 4 bases from J, leaving 15 bases between. This CDR3 contains 15 residues. Germline CDR1 GTSNPN, CDR2 SVGIG (reference sequence). The CDR3 nucleotides are TGTGCCTGGAGTGTATCAATAGGGTCGGGCACTGAAGCTTTCTTT. This codes for CAWSVSIGSGTEAFF.

This rearrangement joins TRBV28 to TRBJ1-1; 7 bases agree with TRBD1. The CDR3 has 14 residues. Losses at the gene ends were 4 bases for V and 5 bases for J; bases not matched to a gene: 7. Germline values: CDR1 MDHEN, CDR2 SYDVKM. CDR3 amino acids: CASSSQGFRTEAFF. The CDR3 nucleotides are TGTGCCAGCAGTTCACAGGGGTTCAGGACTGAAGCTTTCTTT.